This T cell receptor beta chain comes out of a study of T cells after yellow fever vaccination. Study background: Fractions low in cell number were prepared with SMART-Seq v4 Ultra Low Input. Study-wide findings and caveats: After the booster, 96% of CD4 and roughly nine tenths of CD8 primary-response clones were re-detected.

Via MiXCR, TCRdb re-called the 5' RACE reads, giving one row per CDR3 protein. The data hold around 50,000 distinct CDR3 sequences, with about 7.4% observed a single time. Comment on this clonotype: Its antigen remains unidentified.

This specimen was CD8+ T cells sorted from PBMCs, taken around 15 days after the first yellow fever vaccination. The source of this sequence is a man younger than 30 who received the YFV17D yellow fever vaccine.

The CDR3 coding sequence is TGTGCCAGCAGCTCGTTCGGCACAGATACGCAGTATTTT. Translating it yields CASSSFGTDTQYF. The rearrangement joins TRBV7-2 to TRBJ2-3; D call uncertain. Germline CDR1 is SGHTA and CDR2 is FQGNSA. With 4 bases removed from V and 1 base from J, the gap between germline ends came to 6 bases. The CDR3 runs 13 residues.